These 23 T cell receptor beta chains originate from one sample sequenced in a study of siplizumab effects on memory and regulatory T cells. Antigens for these TCRs are unknown. Coculturing of the mixed lymphocyte reaction cells was performed at 37°C for around six days. The protocol was immunoSEQ multiplex PCR, while the TCRdb copy is restricted to in-frame clones and leaves out a portion. The top ten clones hold roughly 5.3% of a sample with over 15,000 clones, 35% to 60% of them seen once. The sample taken for sequencing was CFSE-low (dividing) CD4+ T cells sorted from an allogeneic mixed lymphocyte reaction. The receptors stem from a human donor in good health; the cells came from an allogeneic mixed lymphocyte reaction.

The V call is TRBV10-1, the J call TRBJ2-5; D is possibly TRBD2 (5 bases). The germline gives CDR1 WNHNN, CDR2 SYGVQD (reference sequence). Trimming removed 0 bases from V and 1 base from J, with 6 bases in between. The CDR3 spans 14 residues. The CDR3 protein is CASSESAGQETQYF. CDR3 bases: TGCGCCAGCAGTGAGTCTGCGGGCCAAGAGACCCAGTACTTC.

The chain couples TRBV2 to TRBJ2-6; TRBD2 matches at 10 bases. Trimming cost V 8 bases and J 12 bases; bases outside gene matches: 13. The CDR3 totals 15 residues. Germline values: CDR1 SNHLY, CDR2 FYNNEI. The CDR3 sequence: CASGGMGLAFSVLTF. The CDR3 nucleotides read TGTGCCAGCGGTGGGATGGGACTAGCGTTTAGCGTCCTGACTTTC.

This clone was counted a few times. The chain uses TRBV9 and TRBJ2-5; D remains ambiguous. CDR3 size: 15 residues. Germline V gene data show CDR1 as SGDLS and CDR2 as YYNGEE. V was trimmed by 4 bases and J by 5 bases, leaving 18 bases between them. The CDR3 nucleotides are TGTGCCAGCAGCCTTGCGCCCGCTGTGGGGGAGACCCAGTACTTC. Residues: CASSLAPAVGETQYF.

The CDR3 region is CASSVSVLVNTIYF. The CDR3 DNA is TGTGCCAGCAGCGTGTCGGTTTTGGTAAACACCATATATTTT. The chain carries TRBV9 and TRBJ1-3; no clear D gene. The CDR3 has 14 residues. V shed 2 bases and J shed 6 bases, with 12 bases lying between them. Per germline, CDR1 SGDLS and CDR2 YYNGEE.

This clone was counted only a few times. The chain links TRBV30 to TRBJ1-2; the D gene is possibly TRBD1 (6 bases). The V gene lost 1 base and the J gene lost 3 bases, with 12 bases spanning the gap. Germline V lookup: CDR1 GTSNPN, CDR2 SVGIG (reference sequence). There are 14 residues in the CDR3. The CDR3 sequence: CAWSATGLDYGYTF. Written as DNA, the CDR3 is TGTGCCTGGAGTGCGACAGGTCTTGACTATGGCTACACCTTC.

The V and J genes are TRBV6-5 and TRBJ1-5; no clear D gene. The ends were cut back, 0 bases at V and 6 bases at J, with 9 bases in the middle. CDR3 size: 14 residues. Germline V gene lookup returns CDR1 MNHEY and CDR2 SVGAGI. Written as DNA, the CDR3 is TGTGCCAGCAGTTACTCGAACGGCCGTCAGCCCCAGCATTTT. Its protein is CASSYSNGRQPQHF.

V is TRBV6-1 and J is TRBJ1-2; a possible D gene is TRBD1 (6 bases). There are 13 residues in the CDR3. CDR1 and CDR2 from the germline V gene are MNHNS and SASEGT. Trimming cost V 1 base and J 8 bases, with 11 bases left between them. The CDR3 coding sequence is TGTGCCAGCAGTGAAGGCGGGGGCGTCGGCTACACCTTC. Its protein product is CASSEGGGVGYTF.

This clone was detected a few times. The chain is built from TRBV4-2 and TRBJ2-5, with 7 bases identical to TRBD2. CDR1 and CDR2 (germline): LGHNA, YNFKEQ. The CDR3 sequence is 15 residues long. J gave up 5 bases and V 0 bases, and 6 bases lay outside the gene matches. CDR3 in amino acids: CASSQEGGSWETQYF. The CDR3 nucleotides are TGTGCCAGCAGCCAAGAGGGAGGGAGTTGGGAGACCCAGTACTTC.

V usage is TRBV11-3 and J usage is TRBJ2-2; D remains unclear. Trimming removed 2 bases from V and 7 bases from J, with 8 bases in between. Germline CDR1 and CDR2: SGHNT and YENEEA. CDR3 length: 13 residues. CDR3 DNA: TGTGCCAGCAGCTTACCTAGTTTCGGGGAGCTGTTTTTT. Protein product: CASSLPSFGELFF. Drawing the rest from reference TRBV11-3 and TRBJ2-2, the complete variable domain is EAGVVQSPRYKIIEKKQPVAFWCNPISGHNTLYWYLQNLGQGPELLIRYENEEAVDDSQLPKDRFSAERLKGVDSTLKIQPAELGDSAVYLCASSLPSFGELFFGEGSRLTVL.

The V gene is TRBV7-6, the J gene TRBJ1-2, with TRBD1 identical over 9 bases. CDR1 and CDR2 (germline): SGHVS, FNYEAQ. The CDR3 has 15 amino acids. Germline trimming cut 5 bases from V and 5 bases from J; bases unmatched to any gene: 9. CDR3 sequence: CASSRHTGGAYGYTF. CDR3 in DNA: TGTGCCAGCAGCCGACACACAGGGGGCGCTTATGGCTACACCTTC.

The chain's CDR3 is CASSPPSGGPAETQYF. The CDR3 DNA reads as TGTGCCAGCTCACCCCCTAGCGGGGGCCCCGCGGAGACCCAGTACTTC. This chain uses TRBV18 with TRBJ2-5; 10 bases are shared with TRBD2. Germline trimming cut 3 bases from V and 5 bases from J; bases unmatched to any gene: 9. Looked up from germline, CDR1 is KGHSH and CDR2 is LQKENI. The CDR3 spans 16 residues.

This clone was counted once. V usage is TRBV7-9 and J usage is TRBJ2-5; 7 bases map to TRBD1. CDR1 is SEHNR, CDR2 FQNEAQ, per germline (reference sequence). J gave up 3 bases and V 3 bases, and 7 bases lay outside the gene matches. The CDR3 totals 15 residues. CDR3 loop: CASSLGDRAKETQYF. The CDR3 bases are TGTGCCAGCAGCTTGGGTGACAGGGCGAAAGAGACCCAGTACTTC.

The rearrangement links TRBV5-1 to TRBJ1-1; the D is unclear. The germline V and J ends were trimmed by 7 bases and 0 bases, with 10 bases remaining between them. Looked up from germline, CDR1 is SGHRS and CDR2 is YFSETQ. This CDR3 has 13 amino acids. The CDR3 DNA follows: TGCGCCAGCCGAGAGCAAATGAACACTGAAGCTTTCTTT. This encodes CASREQMNTEAFF.

The gene calls are TRBV30 and TRBJ2-5, with 7 bases lining up with TRBD1. V gave up 2 bases and J gave up 5 bases; unmatched junction bases: 11. Germline V CDR1 and CDR2: GTSNPN, SVGIG (reference sequence). The CDR3 runs to 15 residues. DNA of the CDR3: TGTGCCTGGAGTCCGGTTGACAGGGTCAGGGAGACCCAGTACTTC. Its protein product is CAWSPVDRVRETQYF.

This rearrangement joins TRBV7-6 to TRBJ2-1, with D hard to call. CDR1 SGHVS and CDR2 FNYEAQ come from the germline V gene. The CDR3 contains 14 residues. V lost 3 bases and J lost 1, with 7 bases in between. CDR3 bases: TGTGCCAGCAGCTTCTCCCCATCCTACAATGAGCAGTTCTTC. Protein: CASSFSPSYNEQFF.

This sequence joins TRBV27 and TRBJ2-5; the D is unclear. CDR3 length: 13 amino acids. The V end was cut by 2 bases, the J end by 1 base, with 5 bases between. Looked up from germline, CDR1 is MNHEY and CDR2 is SMNVEV (reference sequence). The CDR3 reads CASSLGLQETQYF. CDR3 bases: TGTGCCAGCAGTTTAGGCCTCCAAGAGACCCAGTACTTC.

The chain links TRBV14 to TRBJ2-3, with 8 nucleotides matching TRBD2. In germline, CDR1 is SGHDN, CDR2 FVKESK. V was pared by 1 base and J by 6 bases, with 3 bases of the junction left unmatched. The CDR3 covers 14 residues. CDR3 coding DNA: TGTGCCAGCAGCCAAGTCGGCGGGGGGGATACGCAGTATTTT. Protein product: CASSQVGGGDTQYF.

This clone is medium-sized (0.01 to 0.1%) in the sample. The CDR3 DNA reads as TGCGCCAGCAGCTTGTTTCTAGCGGCCTACAATGAGCAGTTCTTC. Its translation is CASSLFLAAYNEQFF. The rearrangement links TRBV5-1 to TRBJ2-1, with TRBD2 matching 7 bases. V was pared by 1 base and J by 2 bases, with 3 bases of the junction left unmatched. CDR3 size: 15 residues. Germline-derived CDR1 and CDR2 are SGHRS and YFSETQ.

This clone was recorded a few times. CDR3 region: CASSQGLAGEQYF. CDR3 in DNA: TGTGCCAGCTCTCAGGGACTAGCCGGTGAGCAGTACTTC. This chain connects TRBV18 to TRBJ2-7, with 9 bases fitting TRBD2. Trimming cost V 6 bases and J 7 bases; bases outside gene matches: 7. The CDR3 covers 13 residues. The germline CDR1 and CDR2 sequences are KGHSH and LQKENI.

This chain links TRBV4-3 with TRBJ2-7; D is undetermined. Germline V CDR1 and CDR2: LGHNA, YSLEER. V was cut by 1 base and J by 4 bases, with 11 bases left in between. The CDR3 consists of 14 residues. The DNA of the CDR3 is TGCGCCAGCAGCCAAGGGCTGGGCACTTACGAGCAGTACTTC. It translates to CASSQGLGTYEQYF.

This clone was seen a few times. The junction does not match germline at one end; this may be a read error. This chain connects TRBV7-6 to TRBJ2-3, with TRBD2 matching over 8 bases. The germline CDR1 and CDR2 sequences are SGHVS and FNYEAQ. The CDR3 contains 14 residues. The CDR3 sequence is CASSLAGGAGLLNF. The DNA for the CDR3 is TGTGCCAGCAGCTTGGCGGGGGGTGCGGGACTCCTCAATTTT.

This chain links TRBV29-1 with TRBJ1-1; the D gene is possibly TRBD1 (5 bases). The CDR3 covers 13 residues. Trimming shortened V by 3 bases and J by 5 bases, and 13 bases separated the two germline ends. Germline V lookup: CDR1 SQVTM, CDR2 ANQGSEA. The CDR3 protein is CSVEQQGGTEAFF. The CDR3 DNA follows: TGCAGCGTTGAGCAGCAGGGCGGGACTGAAGCTTTCTTT.

V usage is TRBV12-5 and J usage is TRBJ2-1, with 7 nucleotides matching TRBD1. The V gene's germline CDR1 is LGHNT and CDR2 FRNRAP. V trimming: 11 bases; J trimming: 6 bases; junction bases outside the gene matches: 4. The CDR3 runs to 11 residues. The CDR3 is CASSGGNEQFF. The DNA for the CDR3 is TGTGCTTCATCAGGGGGCAATGAGCAGTTCTTC. Full variable domain (outside the CDR3, taken from reference TRBV12-5 and TRBJ2-1): DARVTQTPRHKVTEMGQEVTMRCQPILGHNTVFWYRQTMMQGLELLAYFRNRAPLDDSGMPKDRFSAEMPDATLATLKIQPSEPRDSAVYFCASSGGNEQFFGPGTRLTVL.